These 13 T cell receptor beta chains originate from one sample sequenced in a study of T cells in Graves' hyperthyroidism and ophthalmopathy. Amplified regions were TCR beta CDR3 sequences from RNA transcripts. The study used the HTBI primer set for a first-round RT-PCR of the TCR CDR3. TCRdb fed the multiplex PCR reads into MiXCR, producing one record per CDR3 protein. The sample records around 620,000 distinct CDR3 sequences, 15% to 20% being singletons. The sample consisted of blood. These receptors originate from a woman under 40 with Graves' hyperthyroidism.

The table lists this clonotype with many counts. The chain uses TRBV27 and TRBJ1-2; tentatively, D is TRBD1 (6 bases). Deletions cut 0 bases from V and 0 bases from J, with 11 bases between. The CDR3 is 16 amino acids. CDR1 is MNHEY, CDR2 SMNVEV, per germline (reference sequence). Here the CDR3 reads CASSLSGGAANYGYTF. The CDR3 nucleotides read TGTGCCAGCAGTTTATCTGGGGGCGCAGCTAACTATGGCTACACCTTC.

The chain couples TRBV28 to TRBJ1-5; D is unresolved. Germline CDR1 reads MDHEN; CDR2 reads SYDVKM. CDR3 length: 13 amino acids. V gave up 5 bases and J gave up 7 bases, with 12 bases separating them. CDR3 loop: CASSPTLGQPQHF. CDR3 coding DNA: TGTGCCAGCAGTCCGACTCTTGGGCAGCCCCAGCATTTT.

The J gene is TRBJ2-1, the V gene TRBV29-1; D might be TRBD2 (5 bases). Trimming cost V 4 bases and J 0 bases, with 13 bases left between them. CDR1 is SQVTM and CDR2 is ANQGSEA in the germline V gene. CDR3 length: 15 residues. The CDR3: CSVVGQRSSYNEQFF. Here the CDR3 DNA reads TGCAGCGTTGTCGGCCAGCGGAGCTCCTACAATGAGCAGTTCTTC.

This clonotype was counted at least ten times. The chain combines TRBV6-1 with TRBJ1-6, with D uncertain. V gave up 5 bases and J gave up 7 bases, with 12 bases separating them. Germline CDR1 reads MNHNS; CDR2 reads SASEGT. The CDR3 is made up of 14 amino acids. DNA for the CDR3: TGTGCCAGCAGTCGCGGGCCGGCGAATTCACCCCTCCACTTT. Protein sequence: CASSRGPANSPLHF.

V usage is TRBV30 and J usage is TRBJ2-2, with a weak D call TRBD2 (5 bases). The CDR3 totals 14 residues. CDR1 GTSNPN and CDR2 SVGIG come from the germline V gene (reference sequence). With 1 base removed from V and 7 bases from J, the gap between germline ends came to 13 bases. The CDR3 DNA reads as TGTGCCTGGAGTGGTGAGCCCGCGGGCGGGGAGCTGTTTTTT. The encoded protein is CAWSGEPAGGELFF.

The genes are TRBV7-2 and TRBJ1-5; no clear D. This CDR3 spans 15 amino acids. The V gene lost 0 bases and the J gene lost 4 bases, with 10 bases spanning the gap. CDR1 is SGHTA, CDR2 FQGNSA, per germline. The DNA of the CDR3 is TGTGCCAGCAGCTTAGCGGGCAGGATTAATCAGCCCCAGCATTTT. Residues: CASSLAGRINQPQHF. Complete variable domain (other parts from reference TRBV7-2 and TRBJ1-5): GAGVSQSPSNKVTEKGKDVELRCDPISGHTALYWYRQSLGQGLEFLIYFQGNSAPDKSGLPSDRFSAERTGGSVSTLTIQRTQQEDSAVYLCASSLAGRINQPQHFGDGTRLSIL.

This clonotype was counted ten times or more. The genes are TRBV27 and TRBJ2-7; 9 positions agree with TRBD1. CDR1 and CDR2 from the germline V gene are MNHEY and SMNVEV (reference sequence). The CDR3 is 15 residues long. Germline trimming cut 6 bases from V and 3 bases from J; bases unmatched to any gene: 9. The CDR3 bases are TGTGCCAGCAGCATTAACAGGGGGCTGTTCTACGAGCAGTACTTC. Translating gives CASSINRGLFYEQYF.

This clonotype was seen a few times. V is TRBV6-1 and J is TRBJ2-4; D not certain. Deletions cut 3 bases from V and 0 bases from J, with 12 bases between. The V gene's germline CDR1 is MNHNS and CDR2 SASEGT. The CDR3 runs to 16 residues. CDR3 in amino acids: CASSEGSGKAKNIQYF. CDR3 in DNA: TGTGCCAGCAGTGAGGGCTCTGGTAAAGCCAAAAACATTCAGTACTTC.

This clonotype appeared many times. This chain links TRBV11-2 with TRBJ1-5; D might be TRBD1 (6 bases). Germline values: CDR1 SGHAT, CDR2 FQNNGV. V lost 5 bases and J lost 7, with 18 bases in between. CDR3 length equals 15 residues. CDR3 protein: CASSARTAYLQPQHF. DNA of the CDR3: TGTGCCAGCAGCGCCCGGACAGCCTATCTACAGCCCCAGCATTTT.

This clonotype has at least ten counts. This CDR3 is CSALNGRALNEQYF. CDR3 in DNA: TGCAGTGCTTTAAACGGGAGGGCCTTGAACGAGCAGTACTTC. This rearrangement joins TRBV20-1 to TRBJ2-7; 8 nucleotides agree with TRBD2. Germline-derived CDR1 and CDR2 are DFQATT and SNEGSKA (reference sequence). V was clipped by 5 bases and J by 5 bases; unmatched bases: 11. The CDR3 consists of 14 residues.

The table lists this clonotype with many counts. The V call is TRBV30, the J call TRBJ1-1; a possible D gene is TRBD1 (5 bases). The CDR3 extends over 13 amino acids. The V and J ends lost 4 bases and 8 bases respectively, with 17 bases between them. CDR1 is GTSNPN and CDR2 is SVGIG in the germline V gene (reference sequence). The DNA of the CDR3 is TGTGCCTGGACATTTCCTCCGGGGGACGAAGCTTTCTTT. As protein: CAWTFPPGDEAFF.

V and J are TRBV12-3 or TRBV12-4 and TRBJ2-1, with D unresolved. V gave up 3 bases and J gave up 0 bases, with 12 bases separating them. CDR3 length: 16 amino acids. CDR3 sequence reads: CASSFVPSSSYNEQFF. The DNA of the CDR3 is TGTGCCAGCAGTTTTGTGCCCTCCAGCTCCTACAATGAGCAGTTCTTC.

This clonotype was seen repeatedly, ten times or more. J is TRBJ1-2 and V is TRBV5-6, with no clear D. Trimming cost V 0 bases and J 0 bases, with 12 bases left between them. CDR1 is SGHDT, CDR2 YYEEEE, per germline. This CDR3 region has 16 residues. CDR3 loop: CASSLGPGDANYGYTF. DNA for the CDR3: TGTGCCAGCAGCTTGGGTCCAGGAGATGCTAACTATGGCTACACCTTC. Variable domain in full (rest from reference TRBV5-6 and TRBJ1-2): DAGVTQSPTHLIKTRGQQVTLRCSPKSGHDTVSWYQQALGQGPQFIFQYYEEEERQRGNFPDRFSGHQFPNYSSELNVNALLLGDSALYLCASSLGPGDANYGYTFGSGTRLTVV.